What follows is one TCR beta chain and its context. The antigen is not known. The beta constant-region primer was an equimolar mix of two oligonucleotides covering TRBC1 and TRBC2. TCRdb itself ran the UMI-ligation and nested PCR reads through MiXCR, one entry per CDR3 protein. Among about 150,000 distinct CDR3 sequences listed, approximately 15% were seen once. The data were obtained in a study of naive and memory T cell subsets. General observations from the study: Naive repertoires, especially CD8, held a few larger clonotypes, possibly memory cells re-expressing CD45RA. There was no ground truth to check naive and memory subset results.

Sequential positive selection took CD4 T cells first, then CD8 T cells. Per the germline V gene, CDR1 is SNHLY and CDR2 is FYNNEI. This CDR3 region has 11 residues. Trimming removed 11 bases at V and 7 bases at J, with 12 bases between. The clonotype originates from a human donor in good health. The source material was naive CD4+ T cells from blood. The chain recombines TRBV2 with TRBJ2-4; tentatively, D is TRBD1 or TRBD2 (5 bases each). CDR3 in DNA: TGTGCCGGGGGACCAGACAACATTCAGTACTTC. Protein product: CAGGPDNIQYF.